This T cell receptor (beta chain) stems from a study of cytomegalovirus exposure and HLA in healthy donors. TCRdb's copy holds only in-frame clones and misses some; the assay was immunoSEQ multiplex PCR. The repertoire has over 150,000 clones, 85% of them found once; the top ten carry about 15%. It was the roughly 110-subject validation cohort, separate from the roughly 700-subject first cohort, to which the donors belonged. The germline V gene encodes CDR1 SGHRS and CDR2 YFSETQ. The V segment lost 0 bases and the J segment 4 bases; nucleotides outside the gene matches: 10. The CDR3 is 18 residues long.

The source is a man aged 18 to 29 in good health and CMV-seropositive. The chain combines TRBV5-1 with TRBJ2-1, with 10 positions matching TRBD2. Sequencing input: PBMCs. DNA for the CDR3: TGCGCCAGCAGCTTGGCGGGAGGACTAGCGGTAAATTACAATGAGCAGTTCTTC. It is translated as CASSLAGGLAVNYNEQFF.